This is a list of T cell receptor beta chains from one sample in a study of patients and donors after allogeneic stem cell transplantation. TCRdb ran MiXCR on the RT-PCR reads and lists one entry per CDR3 protein. The table lists 920,000 or so distinct CDR3 sequences, around 17% of them singletons. The sequenced sample was blood, either unsorted or a sorted T cell fraction (not recorded which). The receptors here all came from a human donor who was either an allogeneic HSCT recipient or a stem cell or donor lymphocyte infusion donor (not recorded which). It is not recorded whose cells these are; they may come from a transplant donor. Each CDR3 is given with its conserved first and last residue. A D gene is named only where the DNA matches it firmly. Clone size appears in some rows only: once, few, many, or a class for an expanded clone.

v_gene: TRBV20-1
j_gene: TRBJ2-5
d_gene: TRBD2
abundance: NA
len: 13
CDR3nt: TGCAGTGCTAAGGCGGGAGGACAAGAGACCCAGTACTTC
CDR3aa: CSAKAGGQETQYF

v_gene: TRBV7-3
j_gene: TRBJ2-3
d_gene: TRBD1
abundance: NA
len: 16
CDR3nt: TGTGCCAGCAGCTCTCGAAGGACAGGGGGCTCAGATACGCAGTATTTT
CDR3aa: CASSSRRTGGSDTQYF

v_gene: TRBV5-1
j_gene: TRBJ2-5
d_gene: NA
abundance: few
len: 14
CDR3nt: TGCGCCAGCAGCCCGGACAGAACACAAGAGACCCAGTACTTC
CDR3aa: CASSPDRTQETQYF

v_gene: TRBV12-3/TRBV12-4
j_gene: TRBJ2-3
d_gene: NA
abundance: NA
len: 12
CDR3nt: TGTGCCCTTGGCGTTGGCACAGATACGCAGTATTTT
CDR3aa: CALGVGTDTQYF

v_gene: TRBV6-4
j_gene: TRBJ2-3
d_gene: NA
abundance: few
len: 13
CDR3nt: TGTGCCAGCGGGGGACCTAGCACAGATACGCAGTATTTT
CDR3aa: CASGGPSTDTQYF

v_gene: TRBV5-1
j_gene: TRBJ1-1
d_gene: TRBD1
abundance: many
len: 16
CDR3nt: TGCGCCAGCAGCTTGAAAACAGGGGGCACGAACACTGAAGCTTTCTTT
CDR3aa: CASSLKTGGTNTEAFF

v_gene: TRBV20-1
j_gene: TRBJ1-6
d_gene: NA
abundance: NA
len: 15
CDR3nt: TGCAGTGCTAAACCACAGCGGGGAGGGAGTTCACCCCTCCACTTT
CDR3aa: CSAKPQRGGSSPLHF

v_gene: TRBV5-1
j_gene: TRBJ2-3
d_gene: TRBD2
abundance: few
len: 17
CDR3nt: TGCGCCAGCAGCAGTGTGACGAGCGGGGCTAGCACAGATACGCAGTATTTT
CDR3aa: CASSSVTSGASTDTQYF

v_gene: TRBV18
j_gene: TRBJ1-1
d_gene: TRBD1
abundance: NA
len: 16
CDR3nt: TGTGCCAGCTCACCGGACAGGACCCAAACGAACACTGAAGCTTTCTTT
CDR3aa: CASSPDRTQTNTEAFF

v_gene: TRBV12-3/TRBV12-4
j_gene: TRBJ2-3
d_gene: TRBD2
abundance: NA
len: 16
CDR3nt: TGTGCCAGCAGGGGGGGGAGCGGCACTAGCACAGATACGCAGTATTTT
CDR3aa: CASRGGSGTSTDTQYF

v_gene: TRBV4-3
j_gene: TRBJ1-1
d_gene: NA
abundance: NA
len: 14
CDR3nt: TGCGCCAGCAGCCTGGGACTTCAAGGGACTGAAGCTTTCTTT
CDR3aa: CASSLGLQGTEAFF

v_gene: TRBV11-2
j_gene: TRBJ2-1
d_gene: NA
abundance: few
len: 18
CDR3nt: TGTGCCAGCAGCACCAGACAGGCGAAGGTGAGGCCTACAGGTGAGCAGTTCTTC
CDR3aa: CASSTRQAKVRPTGEQFF

v_gene: TRBV27
j_gene: TRBJ2-2
d_gene: TRBD2
abundance: NA
len: 16
CDR3nt: TGTGCCAGCAGTTTACAGACTAGCGGTATTACCGGGGAGCTGTTTTTT
CDR3aa: CASSLQTSGITGELFF

v_gene: TRBV29-1
j_gene: TRBJ1-1
d_gene: NA
abundance: many
len: 14
CDR3nt: TGCAGCGCCGAACCGAGCCGGCCAGACACTGAAGCTTTCTTT
CDR3aa: CSAEPSRPDTEAFF

v_gene: TRBV12-3/TRBV12-4
j_gene: TRBJ2-7
d_gene: TRBD2
abundance: many
len: 15
CDR3nt: TGTGCCAGCAGACAGACTAGCTTCGGTGGCTACGAGCAGTACTTC
CDR3aa: CASRQTSFGGYEQYF

v_gene: TRBV12-3/TRBV12-4
j_gene: TRBJ1-2
d_gene: TRBD1
abundance: NA
len: 15
CDR3nt: TGTGCCAGCAGCCCTAACAGGGGACGCAACTATGGCTACACCTTC
CDR3aa: CASSPNRGRNYGYTF

v_gene: TRBV4-3
j_gene: TRBJ1-1
d_gene: NA
abundance: NA
len: 15
CDR3nt: TGCGCCAGCAGCCAAGATCCGGGTGTGGGCACTGAAGCTTTCTTT
CDR3aa: CASSQDPGVGTEAFF

v_gene: TRBV25-1
j_gene: TRBJ1-5
d_gene: NA
abundance: NA
len: 13
CDR3nt: TGTGCCAGCGGGGGGGTTGGATTTCAGCCCCAGCATTTT
CDR3aa: CASGGVGFQPQHF

v_gene: TRBV6-2/TRBV6-3
j_gene: TRBJ2-3
d_gene: NA
abundance: NA
len: 12
CDR3nt: TGTGCCAGCAGCCCAAGGACTCGCCGGATGTATTTT
CDR3aa: CASSPRTRRMYF

v_gene: TRBV29-1
j_gene: TRBJ1-2
d_gene: NA
abundance: NA
len: 13
CDR3nt: TGCAGCGTTGAAGAAGGGGAGGACTATGGCTACACCTTC
CDR3aa: CSVEEGEDYGYTF

v_gene: TRBV20-1
j_gene: TRBJ2-3
d_gene: NA
abundance: few
len: 13
CDR3nt: TGCAGTGCCTGGACCCCCGGCAAGGATACGCAGTATTTT
CDR3aa: CSAWTPGKDTQYF

v_gene: TRBV3-1
j_gene: TRBJ2-7
d_gene: NA
abundance: few
len: 14
CDR3nt: TGTGCCAGCAGCCAAGGTCGGCAGGCGGACGAGCAGTACTTC
CDR3aa: CASSQGRQADEQYF

v_gene: TRBV30
j_gene: TRBJ2-7
d_gene: TRBD1
abundance: NA
len: 12
CDR3nt: TGTGCCTGGACCCACAGGGGCTACGAGCAGTACTTC
CDR3aa: CAWTHRGYEQYF